A single sample gave rise to the 10 T cell receptor beta chains below, sequenced in a study of T cell responses to AZD1222 COVID-19 vaccine. Clones were sequenced by immunoSEQ multiplex PCR, and TCRdb holds only the in-frame ones, with some missing. The sample includes roughly 70,000 clones, 75% to 90% seen only once; the top ten take about 14%. The sample was peripheral blood, taken 28 days after the second AZD1222 dose. These receptors all stem from an adult who received the AZD1222 COVID-19 vaccine.

The rearrangement joins TRBV5-1 to TRBJ2-7, with TRBD1 matching 7 bases. Germline CDR1 and CDR2: SGHRS and YFSETQ. The CDR3 sequence is 14 residues long. V was clipped by 4 bases and J by 0 bases; unmatched bases: 4. CDR3 in DNA: TGCGCCAGCAGCCGAAACAGGGGCTCCTACGAGCAGTACTTC. This translates into CASSRNRGSYEQYF. Looking up the rest from reference TRBV5-1 and TRBJ2-7 gives the full variable domain: KAGVTQTPRYLIKTRGQQVTLSCSPISGHRSVSWYQQTPGQGLQFLFEYFSETQRNKGNFPGRFSGRQFSNSRSEMNVSTLELGDSALYLCASSRNRGSYEQYFGPGTRLTVT.

The rearrangement links TRBV12-2 to TRBJ2-7; the table names TRBD1, a call not compared with the DNA. TRBV12-2 is a recognized pseudogene. The CDR3 loop spans 15 amino acids. The CDR3 spells CASRLAPGQLFEQYF. The CDR3 DNA reads TGTGCAAGTCGCTTAGCGCCGGGACAGCTATTCGAGCAGTACTTC.

This clone has just one count. This chain uses TRBV5-1 with TRBJ2-5; no clear D. With 4 bases removed from V and 5 bases from J, the gap between germline ends came to 15 bases. This CDR3 region has 14 residues. Germline V gives CDR1 SGHRS, CDR2 YFSETQ. DNA of the CDR3: TGCGCCAGCAGCCAGGTGGTAGACATTGAGACCCAGTACTTC. Encoded protein: CASSQVVDIETQYF.

This clone was recorded only once. This chain uses TRBV30 with TRBJ2-3, with TRBD1 matching over 10 bases. The trim removed 1 base at V and 2 bases at J, leaving 3 bases unmatched. Germline CDR1 GTSNPN, CDR2 SVGIG (reference sequence). The CDR3 runs 15 residues. The CDR3 DNA follows: TGTGCCTGGAGTGAGACAGGGGGCCCCACAGATACGCAGTATTTT. Translation gives CAWSETGGPTDTQYF.

A note on this clone: Its ends do not fully match the called genes, so a read error is possible. This rearrangement joins TRBV6-1 to TRBJ1-6; tentatively, D is TRBD1 (6 bases). Germline-derived CDR1 and CDR2 are MNHNS and SASEGT. The CDR3 length is 13 residues. The CDR3 region is CASSEGSDRTAPF. The CDR3 DNA sequence: TGTGCCAGCAGTGAAGGGTCAGACAGGACGGCGCCGTTT.

The chain is built from TRBV20-1 and TRBJ1-1; 7 bases fit TRBD1. The CDR3 has 13 amino acids. Germline assignment: CDR1 DFQATT and CDR2 SNEGSKA (reference sequence). The V and J ends lost 3 bases and 4 bases, in that order; junction bases with no gene match: 5. CDR3 sequence reads: CSASRGLGTEAFF. The CDR3 DNA sequence: TGCAGTGCTAGTAGGGGGCTGGGCACTGAAGCTTTCTTT.

V is TRBV20-1 and J is TRBJ2-2, with 8 bases that match TRBD1. Trimming removed 3 bases from V and 6 bases from J; junction bases left unmatched: 6. This CDR3 spans 14 amino acids. Germline V gene lookup returns CDR1 DFQATT and CDR2 SNEGSKA (reference sequence). Here the CDR3 reads CSASKTGGSGELFF. In DNA form, the CDR3 reads TGCAGTGCTAGTAAAACAGGGGGGTCCGGGGAGCTGTTTTTT.

The chain employs TRBV18 and TRBJ2-7, with D uncertain. The CDR3 totals 14 residues. Per the germline V gene, CDR1 is KGHSH and CDR2 is LQKENI. V was trimmed by 0 bases and J by 6 bases, leaving 12 bases between them. The CDR3 reads CASSPPIATVEQYF. CDR3 DNA: TGTGCCAGCTCACCACCGATTGCGACGGTCGAGCAGTACTTC.

This clone was recorded a few times. This chain uses TRBV5-8 with TRBJ1-2; a weak D match, TRBD1 (6 bases). CDR3 size: 15 residues. Trimming removed 10 bases from V and 2 bases from J, with 21 bases in between. Germline CDR1 is SGHTS and CDR2 is YDEGEE. The CDR3 region has the DNA TGTGCCGGGGGGGCTTTTTCAGGCAGGAACTATGGCTACACCTTC. As protein: CAGGAFSGRNYGYTF. Supplemented by reference TRBV5-8 and TRBJ1-2, the full variable domain reads EAGVTQSPTHLIKTRGQQATLRCSPISGHTSVYWYQQALGLGLQFLLWYDEGEERNRGNFPPRFSGRQFPNYSSELNVNALELEDSALYLCAGGAFSGRNYGYTFGSGTRLTVV.

This rearrangement joins TRBV30 to TRBJ1-5; 8 bases match TRBD1. CDR1 and CDR2 from the germline V gene are GTSNPN and SVGIG (reference sequence). J was trimmed by 4 bases and V by 1 base; bases with no gene match: 3. The CDR3 is 14 residues long. The CDR3 region is CAWSAGQANQPQHF. The DNA for the CDR3 is TGTGCCTGGAGTGCGGGACAGGCAAATCAGCCCCAGCATTTT.